This T cell receptor beta chain was sequenced during a study of T cells after posttransplantation cyclophosphamide. CDR1 and CDR2 from the germline V gene are SEHNR and FQNEAQ (reference sequence). The CDR3 has 15 residues. V was clipped by 2 bases and J by 1 base; unmatched bases: 5. This clone was counted once. Profiled with immunoSEQ multiplex PCR; TCRdb holds only in-frame clones, not every one. This sample carries around 13,000 clones, about four fifths of them seen once, and the ten largest clones take around 0.87%. This receptor was taken from a man aged 45 to 65 in good health, CMV-negative, and a related stem cell transplant donor. The V and J genes are TRBV7-9 and TRBJ2-7; 7 bases are a match to TRBD2. Sequencing input: memory CD4+ T cells sorted from PBMCs. The CDR3, as DNA: TGTGCCAGCAGCTTATCTGGAGCGGGGTCCTACGAGCAGTACTTC. This sequence encodes CASSLSGAGSYEQYF. The full variable domain, rest sourced from reference TRBV7-9 and TRBJ2-7, is DTGVSQNPRHKITKRGQNVTFRCDPISEHNRLYWYRQTLGQGPEFLTYFQNEAQLEKSRLLSDRFSAERPKGSFSTLEIQRTEQGDSAMYLCASSLSGAGSYEQYFGPGTRLTVT.